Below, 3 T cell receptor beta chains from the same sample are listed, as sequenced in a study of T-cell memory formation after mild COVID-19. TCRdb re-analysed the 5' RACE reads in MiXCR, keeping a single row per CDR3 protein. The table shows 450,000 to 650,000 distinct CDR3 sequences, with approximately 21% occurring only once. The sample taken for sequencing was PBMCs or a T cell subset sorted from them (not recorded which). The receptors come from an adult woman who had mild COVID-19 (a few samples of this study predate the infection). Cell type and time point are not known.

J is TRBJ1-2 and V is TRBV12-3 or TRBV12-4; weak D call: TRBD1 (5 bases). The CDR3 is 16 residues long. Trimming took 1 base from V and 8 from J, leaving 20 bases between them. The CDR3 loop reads CASSLGRDPTTEGYTF. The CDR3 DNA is TGTGCCAGCAGTTTAGGTCGGGACCCCACGACGGAGGGCTACACCTTC.

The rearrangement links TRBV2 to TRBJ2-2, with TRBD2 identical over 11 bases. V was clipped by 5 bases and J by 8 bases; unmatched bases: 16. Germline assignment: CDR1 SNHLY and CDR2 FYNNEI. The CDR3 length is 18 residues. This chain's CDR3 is CASSPPTSGTTPWGELFF. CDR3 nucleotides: TGTGCCAGCAGTCCGCCGACTAGCGGGACTACTCCTTGGGGGGAGCTGTTTTTT.

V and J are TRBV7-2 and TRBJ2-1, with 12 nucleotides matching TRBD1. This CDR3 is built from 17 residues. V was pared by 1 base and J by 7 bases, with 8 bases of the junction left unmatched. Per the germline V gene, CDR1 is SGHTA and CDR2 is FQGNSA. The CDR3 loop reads CASSLVFGTGGLNEQFF. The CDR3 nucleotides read TGTGCCAGCAGCTTAGTTTTCGGGACAGGGGGCTTGAATGAGCAGTTCTTC. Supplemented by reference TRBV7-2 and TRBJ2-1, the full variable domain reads GAGVSQSPSNKVTEKGKDVELRCDPISGHTALYWYRQSLGQGLEFLIYFQGNSAPDKSGLPSDRFSAERTGGSVSTLTIQRTQQEDSAVYLCASSLVFGTGGLNEQFFGPGTRLTVL.